One T cell receptor beta chain is described in this entry. What it binds is not known. These data come from a study of CD8 T cells in Susac syndrome. Study-wide points: Among active patients and in TEMRA cells, CD8+ clonal expansion in Susac reached its peak. Susac-specific public clones were found in both the total CD8+ and the CD8+ TEMRA repertoires, with around 17 in the former and about 5 in the latter.

Germline V gene data show CDR1 as SQVTM and CDR2 as ANQGSEA. The ends were cut back, 3 bases at V and 5 bases at J, with 7 bases in the middle. The CDR3 is made up of 11 amino acids. Random hexamers were used to reverse transcribe roughly 0.45 to 1 ug of RNA. MiXCR, applied by TCRdb to the immunoSEQ multiplex PCR reads, yields one record per CDR3 protein. The data hold 80,000 to 90,000 distinct CDR3 sequences, with 85% to 95% observed a single time. The V call is TRBV29-1, the J call TRBJ1-2; D remains ambiguous. Source material: CD8+ T cells from PBMCs. This TCR came from a human donor with Susac syndrome. The chain's CDR3 is CSVEEEYGYTF. CDR3 nucleotides: TGCAGCGTTGAGGAGGAATATGGCTACACCTTC.